The rows below give T cell receptor beta chains drawn from one sample of a study of blood T cell repertoires in COVID-19. Libraries were prepared by immunoSEQ multiplex PCR; TCRdb keeps only in-frame clonotypes and omits some of them. Of around 240,000 clones in the sample, approximately 82% were seen once. The sequenced sample consisted of peripheral blood. The origin of the receptors is a woman of 80 years or more with acute or convalescent COVID-19. Both conserved end residues are trimmed from each CDR3. Fields, in order: V gene, CDR3 protein.

TRBV4-2 ASSQDAGQGYYEQY
TRBV4-1 ASSQESRGTEAF
TRBV5-1 ASSFGQGLGETQY
TRBV28 ASSPRTGPGNTIY
TRBV7-9 ASSRDSSGNTIY
TRBV27 ASSPAVAGYTGELF
TRBV6-1 ASSGAGGGGTDTQY
TRBV24-1 ATSKSGSYEQY
TRBV18 ASSPKRTGSYEQY
TRBV30 AWSRLSTHLH
TRBV3-1/TRBV3-2 ASSWQETQY
TRBV12-5 ASGGSSYNEQF
TRBV10-3 AISRQGARGEQF
TRBV7-2 ASSLGLSGSPLH
TRBV18 ASSQGFTTLNEQY
TRBV15 ATSRGGTTSGRAPEF
TRBV5-4 ASSLAGQGYNSPLH
TRBV19 ASRARTSNQPQH
TRBV7-8 ASSLGTGDYGYT
TRBV29-1 SVETRLPRVKLF
TRBV2 ASSDDWQKAF
TRBV5-1 ASSDGSSGNTIY
TRBV9 ASSLRGLVSNEQF
TRBV19 ASSVPGGKYSNQPQH
TRBV4-3 ASSQELSTEAF
TRBV6-5 ASIHQGAKNIQY
TRBV19 ASSGGLPSNTEAF
TRBV5-1 ASSLLVANNEQF
TRBV6-5 ASRTGSYNEQF
TRBV10-3 ATSGNMNTEAF
TRBV5-1 ASSTLTGGGETQY
TRBV6-1 ASSEVLQDYGYT
TRBV11-1 ASSLRQTTYEQY
TRBV2 ASSDSSSYNEQF
TRBV6-5 ASRTGDYGYT
TRBV15 ATSRDWVQTYGYT
TRBV2 AISTRTGATEAF
TRBV25-1 ASSGAGFGYT
TRBV6-5 ASSYGQGYQPQH
TRBV5-3 ARRYKGTANQPQH
TRBV18 ASSPPAGGVNYGYT